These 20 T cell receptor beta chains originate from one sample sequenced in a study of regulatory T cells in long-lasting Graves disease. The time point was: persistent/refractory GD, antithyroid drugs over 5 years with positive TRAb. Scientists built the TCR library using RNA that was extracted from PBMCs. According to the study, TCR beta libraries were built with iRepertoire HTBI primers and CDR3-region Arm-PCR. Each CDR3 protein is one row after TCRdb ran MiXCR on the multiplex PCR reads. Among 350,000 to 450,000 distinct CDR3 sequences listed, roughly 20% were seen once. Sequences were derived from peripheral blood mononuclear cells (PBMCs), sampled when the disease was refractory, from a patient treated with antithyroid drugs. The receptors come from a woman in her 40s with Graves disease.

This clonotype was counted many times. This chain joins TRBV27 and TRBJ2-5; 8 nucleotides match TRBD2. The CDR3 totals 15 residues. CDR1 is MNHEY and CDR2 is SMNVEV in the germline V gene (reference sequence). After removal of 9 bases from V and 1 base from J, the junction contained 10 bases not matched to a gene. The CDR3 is CASREDGRGQETQYF. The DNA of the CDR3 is TGTGCCAGTAGGGAAGACGGGAGGGGCCAAGAGACCCAGTACTTC.

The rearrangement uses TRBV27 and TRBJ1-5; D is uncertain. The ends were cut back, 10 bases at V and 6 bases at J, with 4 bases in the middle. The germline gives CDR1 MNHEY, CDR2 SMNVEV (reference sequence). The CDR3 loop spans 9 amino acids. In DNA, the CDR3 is TGTGCCATCCCTCAGCCCCAGCATTTT. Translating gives CAIPQPQHF.

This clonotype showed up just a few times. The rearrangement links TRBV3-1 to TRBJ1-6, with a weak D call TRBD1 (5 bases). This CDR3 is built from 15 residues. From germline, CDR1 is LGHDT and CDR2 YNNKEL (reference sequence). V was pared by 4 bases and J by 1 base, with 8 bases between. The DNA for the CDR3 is TGTGCCAGCAGCCCAGGGAAGTCCTATAATTCACCCCTCCACTTT. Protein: CASSPGKSYNSPLHF.

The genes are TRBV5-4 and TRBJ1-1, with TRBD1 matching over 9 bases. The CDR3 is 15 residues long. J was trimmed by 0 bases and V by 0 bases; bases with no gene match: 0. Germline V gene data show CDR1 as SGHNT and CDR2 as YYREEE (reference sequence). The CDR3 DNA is TGTGCCAGCAGCTTGGGACAGGGGGTGAACACTGAAGCTTTCTTT. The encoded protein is CASSLGQGVNTEAFF. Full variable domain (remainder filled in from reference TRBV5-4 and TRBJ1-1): ETGVTQSPTHLIKTRGQQVTLRCSSQSGHNTVSWYQQALGQGPQFIFQYYREEENGRGNFPPRFSGLQFPNYSSELNVNALELDDSALYLCASSLGQGVNTEAFFGQGTRLTVV.

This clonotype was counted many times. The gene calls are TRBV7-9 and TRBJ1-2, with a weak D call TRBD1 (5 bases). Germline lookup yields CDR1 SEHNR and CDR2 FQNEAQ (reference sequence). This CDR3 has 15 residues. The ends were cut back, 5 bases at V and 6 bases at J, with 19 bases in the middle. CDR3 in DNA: TGTGCCAGCAGCCCAGGCTACAGGCCCGGGGATGGCTACACCTTC. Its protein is CASSPGYRPGDGYTF.

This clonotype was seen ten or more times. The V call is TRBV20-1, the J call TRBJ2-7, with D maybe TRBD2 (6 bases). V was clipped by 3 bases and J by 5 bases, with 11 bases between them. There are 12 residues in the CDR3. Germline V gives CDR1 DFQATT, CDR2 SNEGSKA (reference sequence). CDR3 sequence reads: CSASGSGHEQYF. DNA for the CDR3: TGCAGTGCTAGCGGGAGTGGCCACGAGCAGTACTTC.

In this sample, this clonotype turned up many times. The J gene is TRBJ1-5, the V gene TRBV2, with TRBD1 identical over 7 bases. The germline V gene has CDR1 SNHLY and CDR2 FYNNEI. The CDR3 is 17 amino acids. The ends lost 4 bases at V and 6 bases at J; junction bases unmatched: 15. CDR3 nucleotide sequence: TGTGCCAGCAGTGTCCGACAGGGCTTGGCTCTACTTCAGCCCCAGCATTTT. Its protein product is CASSVRQGLALLQPQHF.

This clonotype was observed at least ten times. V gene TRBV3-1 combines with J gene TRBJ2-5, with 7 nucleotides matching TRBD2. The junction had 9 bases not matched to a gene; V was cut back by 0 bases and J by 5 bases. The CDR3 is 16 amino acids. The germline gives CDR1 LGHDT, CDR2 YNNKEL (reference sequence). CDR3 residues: CASSQDPFSGYETQYF. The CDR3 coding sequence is TGTGCCAGCAGCCAAGACCCTTTTAGCGGGTATGAGACCCAGTACTTC.

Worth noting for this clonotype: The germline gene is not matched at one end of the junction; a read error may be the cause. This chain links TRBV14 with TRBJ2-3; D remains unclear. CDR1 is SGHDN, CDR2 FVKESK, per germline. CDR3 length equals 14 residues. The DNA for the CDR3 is TGTGCCAGCAGACAAGGCAGGCACACAGATACGCAGTATTTT. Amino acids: CASRQGRHTDTQYF.

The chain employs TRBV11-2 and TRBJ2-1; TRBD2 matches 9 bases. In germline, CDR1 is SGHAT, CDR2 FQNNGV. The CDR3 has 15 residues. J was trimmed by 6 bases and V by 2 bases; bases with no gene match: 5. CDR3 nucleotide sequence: TGTGCCAGCAGCTTAAGGCTAGCGGGACCCAATGAGCAGTTCTTC. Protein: CASSLRLAGPNEQFF.

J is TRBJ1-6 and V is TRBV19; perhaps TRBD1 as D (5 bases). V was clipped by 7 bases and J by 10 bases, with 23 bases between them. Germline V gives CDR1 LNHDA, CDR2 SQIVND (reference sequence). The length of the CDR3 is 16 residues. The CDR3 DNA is TGTGCCAGTAAGGAGGACCGGGGACCGGCCCGGTCACCCCTCCACTTT. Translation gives CASKEDRGPARSPLHF. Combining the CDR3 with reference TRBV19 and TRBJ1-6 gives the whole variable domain DGGITQSPKYLFRKEGQNVTLSCEQNLNHDAMYWYRQDPGQGLRLIYYSQIVNDFQKGDIAEGYSVSREKKESFPLTVTSAQKNPTAFYLCASKEDRGPARSPLHFGNGTRLTVT.

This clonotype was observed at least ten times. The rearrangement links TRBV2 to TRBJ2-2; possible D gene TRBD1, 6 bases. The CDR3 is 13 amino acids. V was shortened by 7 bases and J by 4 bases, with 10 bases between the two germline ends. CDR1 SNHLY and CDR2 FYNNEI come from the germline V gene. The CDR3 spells CASIGQPTGELFF. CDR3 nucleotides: TGTGCCAGCATCGGACAGCCCACCGGGGAGCTGTTTTTT.

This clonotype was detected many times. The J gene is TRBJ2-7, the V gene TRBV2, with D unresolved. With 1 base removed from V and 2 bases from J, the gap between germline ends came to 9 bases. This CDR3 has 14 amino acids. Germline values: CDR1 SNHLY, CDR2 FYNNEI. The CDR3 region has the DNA TGTGCCAGCAGTGAAGGGACGCACCCCTACGAGCAGTACTTC. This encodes CASSEGTHPYEQYF.

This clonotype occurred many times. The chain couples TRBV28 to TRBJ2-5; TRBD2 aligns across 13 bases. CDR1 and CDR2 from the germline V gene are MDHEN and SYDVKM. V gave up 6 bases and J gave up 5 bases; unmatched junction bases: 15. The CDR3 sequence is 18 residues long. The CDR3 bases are TGTGCCAGCAGCCACAGGACTAGCGGGAGCCAAGTGAAGGAGACCCAGTACTTC. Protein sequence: CASSHRTSGSQVKETQYF.

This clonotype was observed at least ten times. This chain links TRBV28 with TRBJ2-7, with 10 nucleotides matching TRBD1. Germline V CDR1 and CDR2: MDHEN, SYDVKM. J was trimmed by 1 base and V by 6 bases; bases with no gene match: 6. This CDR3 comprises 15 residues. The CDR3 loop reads CASRVPGQGSYEQYF. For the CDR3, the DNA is TGTGCCAGCAGGGTGCCGGGACAGGGGTCCTACGAGCAGTACTTC.

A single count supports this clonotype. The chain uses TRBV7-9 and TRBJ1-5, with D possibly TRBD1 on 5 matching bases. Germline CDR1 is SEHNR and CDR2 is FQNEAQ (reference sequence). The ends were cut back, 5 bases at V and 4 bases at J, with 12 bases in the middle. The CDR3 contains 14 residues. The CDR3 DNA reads TGTGCCAGCAGCCCCCAAGGGACTAATCAGCCCCAGCATTTT. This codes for CASSPQGTNQPQHF.

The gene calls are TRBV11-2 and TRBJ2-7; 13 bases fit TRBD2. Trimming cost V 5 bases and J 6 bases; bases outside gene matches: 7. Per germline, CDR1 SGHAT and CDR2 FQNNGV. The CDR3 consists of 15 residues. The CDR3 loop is CASSLTSGGYCEQYF. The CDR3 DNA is TGTGCCAGCAGCCTGACTAGCGGGGGGTACTGCGAGCAGTACTTC.

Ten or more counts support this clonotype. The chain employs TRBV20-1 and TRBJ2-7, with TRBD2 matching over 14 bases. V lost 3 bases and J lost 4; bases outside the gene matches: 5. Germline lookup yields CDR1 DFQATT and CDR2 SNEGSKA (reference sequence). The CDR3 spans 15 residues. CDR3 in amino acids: CSARDGTSGSYEQYF. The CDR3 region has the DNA TGCAGTGCTAGGGACGGGACTAGCGGGAGTTACGAGCAGTACTTC.

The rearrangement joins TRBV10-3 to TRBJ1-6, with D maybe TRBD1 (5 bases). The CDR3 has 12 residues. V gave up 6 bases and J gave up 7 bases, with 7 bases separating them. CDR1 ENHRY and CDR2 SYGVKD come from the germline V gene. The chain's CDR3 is CAISQGNSPLHF. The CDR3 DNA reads TGTGCCATCAGCCAGGGAAATTCACCCCTCCACTTT.

The CDR3 here is CATSDAWDEQYF. In DNA, the CDR3 is TGTGCCACCAGTGATGCGTGGGACGAGCAGTACTTC. The chain uses TRBV24-1 and TRBJ2-7; D remains unclear. Trimming cost V 3 bases and J 5 bases, with 7 bases left between them. The CDR3 totals 12 residues. Per the germline V gene, CDR1 is KGHDR and CDR2 is SFDVKD.